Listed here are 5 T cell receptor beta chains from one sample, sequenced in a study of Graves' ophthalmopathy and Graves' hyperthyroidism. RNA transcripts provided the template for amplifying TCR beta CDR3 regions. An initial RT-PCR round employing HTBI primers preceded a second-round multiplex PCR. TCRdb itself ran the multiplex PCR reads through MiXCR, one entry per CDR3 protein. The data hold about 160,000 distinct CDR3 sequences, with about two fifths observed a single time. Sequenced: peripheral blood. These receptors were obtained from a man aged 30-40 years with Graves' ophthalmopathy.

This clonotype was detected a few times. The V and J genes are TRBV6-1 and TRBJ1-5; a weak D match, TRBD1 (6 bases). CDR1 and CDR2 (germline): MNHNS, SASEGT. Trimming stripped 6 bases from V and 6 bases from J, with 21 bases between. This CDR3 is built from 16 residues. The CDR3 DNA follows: TGTGCCAGCAGAAGTCAGCCGCAGGGGCACGGTCAGCCCCAGCATTTT. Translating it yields CASRSQPQGHGQPQHF.

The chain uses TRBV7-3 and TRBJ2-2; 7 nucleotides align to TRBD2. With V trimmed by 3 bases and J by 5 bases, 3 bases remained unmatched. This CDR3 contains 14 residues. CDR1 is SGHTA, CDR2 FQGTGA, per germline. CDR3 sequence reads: CASSLGGRTGELFF. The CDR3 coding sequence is TGTGCCAGCAGCTTGGGGGGGAGGACCGGGGAGCTGTTTTTT.

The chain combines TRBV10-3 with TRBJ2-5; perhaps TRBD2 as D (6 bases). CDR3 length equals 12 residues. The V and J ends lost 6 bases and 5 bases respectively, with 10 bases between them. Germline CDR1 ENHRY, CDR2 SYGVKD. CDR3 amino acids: CAISPGDETQYF. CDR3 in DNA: TGTGCCATCAGCCCGGGGGACGAGACCCAGTACTTC.

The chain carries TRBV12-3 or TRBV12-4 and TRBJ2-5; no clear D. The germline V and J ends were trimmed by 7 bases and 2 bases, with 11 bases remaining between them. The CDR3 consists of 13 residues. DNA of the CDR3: TGTGCCAGCACCCTGGACCATCAAGAGACCCAGTACTTC. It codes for CASTLDHQETQYF.

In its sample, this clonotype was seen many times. The chain's CDR3 is CASTLGRAYEQYF. For the CDR3, the DNA is TGTGCCAGCACCCTGGGTCGGGCCTACGAGCAGTACTTC. V gene TRBV11-3 combines with J gene TRBJ2-7, with D unresolved. The V end lost 7 bases, the J end lost 2 bases, and 12 bases lay between the germline ends. The CDR3 runs 13 residues. The germline V gene encodes CDR1 SGHNT and CDR2 YENEEA.